The 8 T cell receptor beta chains in this list originate from one sample, sequenced in a study of PD-1 blockade in classical Hodgkin lymphoma. Here immunoSEQ multiplex PCR was the method, and the copy in TCRdb shows in-frame clones only, minus some. The sample contains about 85,000 clones, 90% of which appear only once. Time point indicated: cycle 4 day 1 (C4D1), after five to seven weeks of nivolumab. Every patient experienced relapse after autologous stem cell transplantation, and brentuximab vedotin exposure varied. This sample comprised peripheral blood mononuclear cells (PBMCs), obtained before the fourth cycle of nivolumab. The origin of the receptors is a human donor with classical Hodgkin lymphoma.

The DNA of the CDR3 is TGTGCCAGCAGCCTAAGCGGGAGGAGCCAAGAGACCCAGTACTTC. Protein: CASSLSGRSQETQYF. The rearrangement joins TRBV5-6 to TRBJ2-5; 9 positions match TRBD2. With V trimmed by 4 bases and J by 1 base, 5 bases remained unmatched. This CDR3 is built from 15 residues. The V gene's germline CDR1 is SGHDT and CDR2 YYEEEE.

The V and J genes are TRBV7-6 and TRBJ2-1; no definite D call. CDR1 and CDR2 (germline): SGHVS, FNYEAQ. The ends were cut back, 5 bases at V and 7 bases at J, with 21 bases in the middle. The CDR3 totals 16 residues. The CDR3: CASSGVGRQGGNEQFF. In DNA, the CDR3 is TGTGCCAGCAGCGGGGTAGGCCGGCAAGGTGGGAATGAGCAGTTCTTC. Drawing the rest from reference TRBV7-6 and TRBJ2-1, the complete variable domain is GAGVSQSPRYKVTKRGQDVALRCDPISGHVSLYWYRQALGQGPEFLTYFNYEAQQDKSGLPNDRFSAERPEGSISTLTIQRTEQRDSAMYRCASSGVGRQGGNEQFFGPGTRLTVL.

The chain links TRBV19 to TRBJ1-2; a possible D gene is TRBD1 (5 bases). This CDR3 contains 14 residues. The V end was cut by 7 bases, the J end by 4 bases, with 16 bases between. Germline CDR1 is LNHDA and CDR2 is SQIVND (reference sequence). CDR3 region: CASNWAGSLYGYTF. In DNA form, the CDR3 reads TGTGCCAGTAACTGGGCAGGGAGCCTCTATGGCTACACCTTC.

The chain joins TRBV7-2 to TRBJ2-3; 8 bases match TRBD1. CDR1 is SGHTA and CDR2 is FQGNSA in the germline V gene. Trimming took 4 bases from V and 1 from J; bases not matched to a gene: 7. This CDR3 contains 16 residues. Here the CDR3 DNA reads TGTGCCAGCAGCTGGATGTCGACAGGGGGCACAGATACGCAGTATTTT. Protein: CASSWMSTGGTDTQYF.

V gene TRBV30 combines with J gene TRBJ1-4; TRBD1 matches 7 bases. The trim removed 2 bases at V and 4 bases at J, leaving 13 bases unmatched. The CDR3 sequence is 17 residues long. Germline V lookup: CDR1 GTSNPN, CDR2 SVGIG (reference sequence). The CDR3 protein is CAWSIDRVATGNEKLFF. The DNA of the CDR3 is TGTGCCTGGAGTATAGACAGGGTAGCAACTGGTAATGAAAAACTGTTTTTT.

CDR3 bases: TGTGCCAGCAGTTTAACAGAGGATGAGCAGTTCTTC. This encodes CASSLTEDEQFF. The V and J genes are TRBV28 and TRBJ2-1; D gene uncertain. V was cut by 2 bases and J by 8 bases, with 7 bases left in between. The CDR3 runs 12 residues. Germline V gene sequence: CDR1 MDHEN, CDR2 SYDVKM.

The sample holds one count of this clone. The J gene is TRBJ2-7, the V gene TRBV28; D is perhaps TRBD1 (6 bases). The V end lost 5 bases, the J end lost 4 bases, and 18 bases lay between the germline ends. CDR3 size: 15 residues. Germline loops: CDR1 MDHEN, CDR2 SYDVKM. The CDR3 DNA sequence: TGTGCCAGCAGTGTCGCCGGGACAATCGTTTACGAGCAGTACTTC. Amino acid sequence: CASSVAGTIVYEQYF.

The chain uses TRBV27 and TRBJ2-2; 8 nucleotides agree with TRBD2. J lost 4 bases, V lost 4 bases, and 8 bases had no gene match. The CDR3 is made up of 16 amino acids. Germline CDR1 reads MNHEY; CDR2 reads SMNVEV (reference sequence). CDR3 protein: CASSSPGLGLTGELFF. In nucleotides, the CDR3 is TGTGCCAGCAGTTCGCCGGGACTAGGTCTCACCGGGGAGCTGTTTTTT.